Presented here are 5 T cell receptor beta chains from one specimen sequenced in a study of monozygotic twins with inflammatory bowel disease. TCRdb reworked the 5' RACE reads into one entry per CDR3 protein, no DNA. The sample holds around 150,000 distinct CDR3 sequences. Sample: blood. The receptors were gathered from a human donor with ulcerative colitis or Crohn's disease, or a healthy co-twin of an affected twin (not recorded which).

The V call is TRBV12-3 or TRBV12-4, the J call TRBJ2-7. The length of the CDR3 is 14 residues. The CDR3 region is CASSLSGGLYEQYF.

This chain connects TRBV5-6 to TRBJ2-1. The CDR3 is 17 residues long. In germline, CDR1 is SGHDT, CDR2 YYEEEE. The CDR3 sequence is CASSTIQGRSSYNEQFF.

This rearrangement joins TRBV20-1 to TRBJ2-5; TCRdb indicates TRBD2, and absent DNA this call remains unverified. Germline loops: CDR1 DFQATT, CDR2 SNEGSKA (reference sequence). This CDR3 spans 12 amino acids. The CDR3 here is CSATGVTETQYF.

V gene TRBV20-1 combines with J gene TRBJ1-2; no DNA is available, so the TRBD1 call from TCRdb remains unchecked. Germline V lookup: CDR1 DFQATT, CDR2 SNEGSKA (reference sequence). The CDR3 is made up of 13 amino acids. CDR3: CSARADTTEGYTF.

CDR3 protein: CASLEAGIYEQYF. The V call is TRBV28, the J call TRBJ2-7; TCRdb's D gene call, TRBD2, goes unchecked for lack of DNA. Germline V gene sequence: CDR1 MDHEN, CDR2 SYDVKM. The CDR3 length is 13 residues.